This T cell receptor beta chain was identified during a study of blood T cell repertoires in COVID-19. The V end was cut by 6 bases, the J end by 5 bases, with 15 bases between. The CDR3 is made up of 14 amino acids. In germline, CDR1 is MNHEY, CDR2 SMNVEV (reference sequence). Profiling relied on immunoSEQ multiplex PCR, and the TCRdb table lists in-frame clones only, not all of them. The repertoire holds around 69,000 clones, with about 88% as singletons. The source is a woman in her forties or fifties with active COVID-19. Sequencing was carried out using peripheral blood. This chain joins TRBV27 and TRBJ2-3, with D possibly being TRBD2 (6 bases). This CDR3 is CASSRDRGGDTQYF. The CDR3 coding sequence is TGTGCCAGCAGCCGGGACCGGGGAGGAGATACGCAGTATTTT.